This T cell receptor beta chain was identified during a study of cytomegalovirus exposure and HLA in healthy donors. In germline, CDR1 is MDHEN, CDR2 SYDVKM. Losses at the gene ends were 7 bases for V and 11 bases for J; bases not matched to a gene: 13. The CDR3 extends over 14 amino acids. This clone occurred once. The PCR contained 60 Vbeta and 13 Jbeta primers. TCRdb's copy holds only in-frame clones and misses some; the assay was immunoSEQ multiplex PCR. The profile shows approximately 150,000 clones, 88% of them singletons. The donors gave bone marrow, and they were healthy. Sequenced input: PBMCs. This chain connects TRBV28 to TRBJ2-1, with TRBD1 matching over 8 bases. The clonotype was recovered from a woman between 40 and 50 years old in good health and CMV-seronegative. CDR3 nucleotides: TGTGCCAGCACCACCCAGGACAGGGTAGGTAAGCAGTTCTTC. It yields the protein CASTTQDRVGKQFF.